One and the same sample provided the 23 T cell receptor beta chains below, sequenced in a study of shared clonotypes between healthy human individuals. Profiled with immunoSEQ multiplex PCR; TCRdb holds only in-frame clones, not every one. The sample holds more than 400,000 clones, about 96% seen once. The sequencing sample was made of naive CD4+ T cells sorted from blood. Subset indicated: CD45RA+ positively selected. All receptors come from a young woman in good health.

CDR3 in amino acids: CASSLGEGGELFF. For the CDR3, the DNA is TGTGCCAGCAGCTTGGGGGAAGGTGGGGAGCTGTTTTTT. The chain uses TRBV11-3 and TRBJ2-2; D possibly uses TRBD1 or TRBD2 (5 bases each). The CDR3 spans 13 residues. Trimming pared 3 bases from V and 8 bases from J, leaving 10 bases between. Germline-derived CDR1 and CDR2 are SGHNT and YENEEA.

The chain carries TRBV14 and TRBJ1-2, with 9 bases aligning to TRBD1. V dropped 3 bases and J dropped 4; count of bases not matched to a gene: 9. The CDR3 is made up of 16 amino acids. Germline V gives CDR1 SGHDN, CDR2 FVKESK. DNA of the CDR3: TGTGCCAGCAGCCACCTGGGGACAGGGTCCGGCTATGGCTACACCTTC. Translating gives CASSHLGTGSGYGYTF.

This rearrangement joins TRBV27 to TRBJ2-7, with 7 bases that match TRBD1. V was pared by 6 bases and J by 3 bases, with 8 bases of the junction left unmatched. This CDR3 spans 14 amino acids. Germline V CDR1 and CDR2: MNHEY, SMNVEV (reference sequence). CDR3 loop: CASSSQGPLYEQYF. The CDR3 DNA reads as TGTGCCAGCAGCTCACAGGGGCCGCTCTACGAGCAGTACTTC.

Here the CDR3 reads CASSLVVWGAAPNTGELFF. The DNA of the CDR3 is TGTGCCAGCAGCTTAGTAGTTTGGGGGGCGGCCCCGAACACCGGGGAGCTGTTTTTT. This chain connects TRBV7-8 to TRBJ2-2, with D perhaps being TRBD1 or TRBD2 (6 bases each). Germline V gives CDR1 SGHVS, CDR2 FQNEAQ. The germline V and J ends were trimmed by 1 base and 0 bases, with 18 bases remaining between them. This CDR3 is 19 amino acids long.

This chain uses TRBV4-2 with TRBJ2-5; D could derive from TRBD1 or TRBD2 (5 bases each). The J call may be incorrect, as the DNA end agrees better with TRBJ2-7. The CDR3 loop spans 16 amino acids. Germline-derived CDR1 and CDR2 are LGHNA and YNFKEQ. The CDR3 region has the DNA TGTGCCAGCAGCCAAGCCCGGGACCCCCTTTGGGACGAGCAGTACTTC. Translating gives CASSQARDPLWDEQYF.

The chain joins TRBV2 to TRBJ1-3, with 7 positions matching TRBD1. Trimming removed 7 bases from V and 3 bases from J; junction bases left unmatched: 6. The CDR3 spans 14 residues. Germline CDR1 reads SNHLY; CDR2 reads FYNNEI. The DNA of the CDR3 is TGTGCCAGCAAAGGGACAGTAAGTGGAAACACCATATATTTT. Its translation: CASKGTVSGNTIYF. Full variable domain (remainder filled in from reference TRBV2 and TRBJ1-3): EPEVTQTPSHQVTQMGQEVILRCVPISNHLYFYWYRQILGQKVEFLVSFYNNEISEKSEIFDDQFSVERPDGSNFTLKIRSTKLEDSAMYFCASKGTVSGNTIYFGEGSWLTVV.

V and J are TRBV7-6 and TRBJ2-1; weak D call: TRBD2 (6 bases). Trimming took off 2 bases at V and 5 bases at J, with 16 bases between the two ends. CDR1 is SGHVS, CDR2 FNYEAQ, per germline. The CDR3 has 16 residues. CDR3 protein: CASSLLPGEGNNEQFF. CDR3 DNA: TGTGCCAGCAGCTTACTCCCGGGAGAGGGAAACAATGAGCAGTTCTTC.

The chain joins TRBV2 to TRBJ1-5; D not resolved. The CDR3 contains 12 residues. Germline V CDR1 and CDR2: SNHLY, FYNNEI. V shed 3 bases and J shed 5 bases, with 5 bases lying between them. DNA of the CDR3: TGTGCCAGCAGTGAGGGTTATCAGCCCCAGCATTTT. Its translation is CASSEGYQPQHF.

This clone was observed a single time. J is TRBJ2-6 and V is TRBV19; 14 bases align to TRBD2. Germline V gives CDR1 LNHDA, CDR2 SQIVND (reference sequence). The CDR3 has 17 amino acids. Trimming at V came to 7 bases and at J to 0 bases, leaving 2 bases not matched to a gene. The CDR3 reads CASTGTSGSSGANVLTF. DNA for the CDR3: TGTGCCAGTACCGGGACTAGCGGGAGCTCTGGGGCCAACGTCCTGACTTTC.

This chain connects TRBV18 to TRBJ2-5, with TRBD2 as a possible D gene (6 bases). The J call is uncertain, as TRBJ2-7 better fits the DNA end. The CDR3 totals 15 residues. Germline loops: CDR1 KGHSH, CDR2 LQKENI. The CDR3 loop reads CASSPRRELPYEQYF. CDR3 bases: TGTGCCAGCTCACCACGGCGGGAACTACCCTACGAGCAGTACTTC.

The chain links TRBV7-6 to TRBJ1-3; no reliable D call. The CDR3 sequence is 13 residues long. V lost 0 bases and J lost 4, with 4 bases in between. CDR1 SGHVS and CDR2 FNYEAQ come from the germline V gene. CDR3 sequence: CASSLAPGNTIYF. The DNA of the CDR3 is TGTGCCAGCAGCTTAGCGCCGGGAAACACCATATATTTT. Variable domain in full (rest from reference TRBV7-6 and TRBJ1-3): GAGVSQSPRYKVTKRGQDVALRCDPISGHVSLYWYRQALGQGPEFLTYFNYEAQQDKSGLPNDRFSAERPEGSISTLTIQRTEQRDSAMYRCASSLAPGNTIYFGEGSWLTVV.

The chain links TRBV12-1 to TRBJ1-2. TRBV12-1 is given as a pseudogene. The CDR3 has 20 amino acids. In DNA, the CDR3 is TGTGCCAGCAGCTTTGGCCCAACGGACCGCGGGTTTGGTGTTTCTTATGGCTACACCTTC. Translating gives CASSFGPTDRGFGVSYGYTF.

The V and J genes are TRBV4-1 and TRBJ2-3; perhaps D is TRBD1 or TRBD2 (5 bases each). The CDR3 is made up of 14 amino acids. CDR1 is MGHRA and CDR2 is YSYEKL in the germline V gene. Deletions cut 1 base from V and 8 bases from J, with 13 bases between. The CDR3 sequence: CASSQVFGAGTQYF. The CDR3 nucleotides read TGCGCCAGCAGCCAAGTCTTCGGGGCCGGTACGCAGTATTTT.

The gene calls are TRBV10-3 and TRBJ1-5; TRBD1 aligns across 10 bases. The CDR3 extends over 18 amino acids. Germline CDR1 reads ENHRY; CDR2 reads SYGVKD. With 6 bases clipped from V and 8 bases from J, the junction kept 19 bases outside the gene matches. The CDR3 is CAISSGTGATSGEEPQHF. In DNA form, the CDR3 reads TGTGCCATCAGCTCCGGGACAGGGGCAACCAGCGGTGAGGAGCCCCAGCATTTT.

The CDR3 loop is CASRSTGGVNQPQHF. CDR3 DNA sequence: TGTGCCAGCAGATCGACAGGGGGAGTCAATCAGCCCCAGCATTTT. J is TRBJ1-5 and V is TRBV2; 9 positions match TRBD1. Germline trimming cut 6 bases from V and 3 bases from J; bases unmatched to any gene: 6. The CDR3 has 15 amino acids. CDR1 and CDR2 from the germline V gene are SNHLY and FYNNEI.

The chain combines TRBV10-2 with TRBJ2-7, with TRBD1 matching over 8 bases. The V gene end was trimmed by 5 bases and the J gene end by 0 bases; junction bases not matched to a gene: 15. The CDR3 contains 18 residues. From germline, CDR1 is WSHSY and CDR2 SAAADI. The CDR3 region is CASSHPGGSGWGSYEQYF. The DNA for the CDR3 is TGCGCCAGCAGTCACCCAGGGGGCTCTGGTTGGGGCTCCTACGAGCAGTACTTC.

The chain combines TRBV6-1 with TRBJ1-2, with D unresolved. The CDR3 covers 14 residues. The V gene's germline CDR1 is MNHNS and CDR2 SASEGT. V lost 0 bases and J lost 5, with 10 bases in between. The CDR3 bases are TGTGCCAGCAGTGAAGCGCAGGATATATATGGCTACACCTTC. Translation: CASSEAQDIYGYTF.

This sequence joins TRBV5-8 and TRBJ2-5; D possibly corresponds to TRBD1 (8 bases). The DNA matches TRBJ2-7 better at its end, which makes the J call doubtful. The germline gives CDR1 SGHTS, CDR2 YDEGEE. The CDR3 has 14 residues. The CDR3 region is CASSRTGRAYEQYF. The CDR3 bases are TGTGCCAGCAGCCGGACAGGGAGGGCCTACGAGCAGTACTTC.

The chain employs TRBV28 and TRBJ1-1, with TRBD1 identical over 7 bases. CDR3 length: 14 amino acids. V gave up 6 bases and J gave up 4 bases; unmatched junction bases: 8. The germline V gene encodes CDR1 MDHEN and CDR2 SYDVKM. This CDR3 reads CASRDVQGTTEAFF. CDR3 DNA: TGTGCCAGCAGAGACGTACAGGGGACCACTGAAGCTTTCTTT.

CDR3 region: CASSSSTGNTEAFF. CDR3 coding DNA: TGTGCCAGCAGCTCAAGTACGGGGAACACTGAAGCTTTCTTT. This chain uses TRBV11-2 with TRBJ1-1, with D unresolved. CDR1 SGHAT and CDR2 FQNNGV come from the germline V gene. The V end lost 4 bases, the J end lost 1 base, and 10 bases lay between the germline ends. The CDR3 length is 14 residues.

The genes are TRBV7-9 and TRBJ2-7; D is perhaps TRBD1 or TRBD2 (5 bases each). This CDR3 spans 16 amino acids. V gave up 0 bases and J gave up 4 bases, with 16 bases separating them. CDR1 is SEHNR and CDR2 is FQNEAQ in the germline V gene (reference sequence). Here the CDR3 reads CASSLAAGTQVYEQYF. The DNA for the CDR3 is TGTGCCAGCAGCTTAGCAGCCGGGACCCAAGTGTACGAGCAGTACTTC.

V is TRBV21-1 and J is TRBJ2-7; TRBD1, the D gene given by the table, was not confirmed from the DNA. TRBV21-1 is a documented pseudogene. The CDR3 covers 18 residues. Written as DNA, the CDR3 is TGTGCCAGCAGCAAATCTAAACCAAAGGGGTTAAAGACCTACGAGCAGTACTTC. Translated, it gives CASSKSKPKGLKTYEQYF.

The CDR3 DNA is TGTGCCAGCTCCCTATTGAGCGGGAGGGCCTACGAGCAGTACTTC. Translating it yields CASSLLSGRAYEQYF. The chain joins TRBV6-6 to TRBJ2-7; TRBD2 matches at 10 bases. The V gene end was trimmed by 8 bases and the J gene end by 2 bases; junction bases not matched to a gene: 9. CDR3 length equals 15 residues. From germline, CDR1 is MNHNY and CDR2 SVGAGI (reference sequence).